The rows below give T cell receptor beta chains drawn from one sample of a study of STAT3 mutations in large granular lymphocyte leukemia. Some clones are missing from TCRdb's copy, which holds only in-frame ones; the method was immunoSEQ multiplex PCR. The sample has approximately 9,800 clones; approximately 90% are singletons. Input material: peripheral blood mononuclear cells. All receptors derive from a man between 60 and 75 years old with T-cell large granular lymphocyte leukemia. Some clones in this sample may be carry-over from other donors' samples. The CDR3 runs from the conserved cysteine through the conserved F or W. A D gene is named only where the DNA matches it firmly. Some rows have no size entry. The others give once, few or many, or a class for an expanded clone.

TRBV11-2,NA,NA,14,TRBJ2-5,TGTGCCAGCAGCTTTCAGGCGGTACAAGAGACCCAGTACTTC,CASSFQAVQETQYF
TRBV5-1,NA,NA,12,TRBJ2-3,TGCGCCAGCAGCTATACCAGGGATACGCAGTATTTT,CASSYTRDTQYF
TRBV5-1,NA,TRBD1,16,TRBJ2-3,TGCGCCAGCAGCTCACTACAGGGGGCAGGCACAGATACGCAGTATTTT,CASSSLQGAGTDTQYF
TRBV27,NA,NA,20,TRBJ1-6,TGTGCCAGCAGTTTAAGAGGGACACTGAATCTAGAAACCTATAATTCACCCCTCCACTTT,CASSLRGTLNLETYNSPLHF
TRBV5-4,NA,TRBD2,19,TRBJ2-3,TGTGCCAGCAGCCCGGGGACTAGCGGGATAAGAGACTCGGCAGATACGCAGTATTTT,CASSPGTSGIRDSADTQYF
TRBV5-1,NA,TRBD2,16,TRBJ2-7,TGCGCCAGCAGCTTAAACCCGGGACTATTCTCCTACGAGCAGTACTTC,CASSLNPGLFSYEQYF
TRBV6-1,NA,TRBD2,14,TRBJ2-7,TGTGCCAGCAGTGGAAAAGGACTAGCCTACGAGCAGTACTTC,CASSGKGLAYEQYF
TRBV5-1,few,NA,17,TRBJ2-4,TGCGCCAGCAGCTTGGTTGGGATCGTGGAAGCCAAAAACATTCAGTACTTC,CASSLVGIVEAKNIQYF
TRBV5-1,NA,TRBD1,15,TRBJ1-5,TGCGCCAGCAGCGCGATGCCGGACAGGGGTCAGCCCCAGCATTTT,CASSAMPDRGQPQHF
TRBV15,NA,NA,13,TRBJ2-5,TGTGCCACCAGCAGAGATAAATCGACCCTGTTGAACTTC,CATSRDKSTLLNF
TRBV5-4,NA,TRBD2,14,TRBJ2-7,TGTGCCAGCAGCTTGGGGGGGGGCTCCTACGAGCAGTACTTC,CASSLGGGSYEQYF
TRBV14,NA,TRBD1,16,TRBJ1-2,TGTGCCAGCAGCCGGCACCCGGGACAGGAGGGCTATGGCTACACCTTC,CASSRHPGQEGYGYTF
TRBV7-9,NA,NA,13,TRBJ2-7,TGTGCCAGCAGCGCCCTCTTAGACTACGAGCAGTACTTC,CASSALLDYEQYF
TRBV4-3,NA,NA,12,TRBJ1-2,TGCGCCAGCAGCCAGGCGAACTATGGCTACACCTTC,CASSQANYGYTF
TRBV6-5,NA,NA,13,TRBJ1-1,TGTGCCAGCAGTTACTCGCGGGACACTGAAGCTTTCTTT,CASSYSRDTEAFF
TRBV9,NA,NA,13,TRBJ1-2,TGTGCCAGCACCTTTGATACTAACTATGGCTACACCTTC,CASTFDTNYGYTF
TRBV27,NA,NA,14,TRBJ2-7,TGTGCCAGCAGTTTATCGGGGGCCCAGGGAGAGCAGTACTTC,CASSLSGAQGEQYF
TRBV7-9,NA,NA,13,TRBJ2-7,TGTGCCAGCAGCTTTGGGGGATCTTTCGAGCAGTACTTC,CASSFGGSFEQYF
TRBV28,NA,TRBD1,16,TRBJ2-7,TGTGCCAGCAGTTTAATACCGGGGACAGGGGTAGGCGAGCAGTACTTC,CASSLIPGTGVGEQYF
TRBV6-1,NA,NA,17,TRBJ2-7,TGTGCCAGCAGTGGGCCGCCGACACGGGGATTAAAAGACGAGCAGTACTTC,CASSGPPTRGLKDEQYF
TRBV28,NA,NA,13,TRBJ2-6,TGTGCCAGCATCAGCTCTGGGGCCAACGTCCTGACTTTC,CASISSGANVLTF